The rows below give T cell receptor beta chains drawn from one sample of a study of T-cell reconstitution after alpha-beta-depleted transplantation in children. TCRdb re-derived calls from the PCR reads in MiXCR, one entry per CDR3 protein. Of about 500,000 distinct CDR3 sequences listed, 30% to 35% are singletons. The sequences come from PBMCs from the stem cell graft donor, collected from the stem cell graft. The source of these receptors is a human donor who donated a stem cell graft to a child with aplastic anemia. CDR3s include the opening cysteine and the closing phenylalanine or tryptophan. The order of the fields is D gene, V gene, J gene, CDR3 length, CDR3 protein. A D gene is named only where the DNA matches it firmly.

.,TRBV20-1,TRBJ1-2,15,CSARGFEEDPYGYTF
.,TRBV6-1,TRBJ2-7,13,CASLSGVSYEQYF
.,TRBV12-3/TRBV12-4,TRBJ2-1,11,CASSPMGEQFF
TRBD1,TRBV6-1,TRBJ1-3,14,CASRRDREGNTIYF
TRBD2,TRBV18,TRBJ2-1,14,CASSPTSDNNEQFF
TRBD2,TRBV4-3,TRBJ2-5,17,CASSIRTSGRERETQYF
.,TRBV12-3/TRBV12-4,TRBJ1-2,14,CASSSAGQPYGYTF
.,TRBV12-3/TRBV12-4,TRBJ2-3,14,CASSQRIATDTQYF
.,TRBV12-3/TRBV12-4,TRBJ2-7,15,CASRPEGGRSYEQYF
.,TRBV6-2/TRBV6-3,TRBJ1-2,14,CASSRLTPNYGYTF
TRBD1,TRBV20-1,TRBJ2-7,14,CSARAGTGSYEQYF
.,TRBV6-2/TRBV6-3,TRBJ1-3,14,CASTAPGPGNTIYF
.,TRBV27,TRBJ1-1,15,CASSLSPRGNTEAFF
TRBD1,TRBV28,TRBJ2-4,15,CASIGQGVSKNIQYF
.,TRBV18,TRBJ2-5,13,CASSLGMGETQYF
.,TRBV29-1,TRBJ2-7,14,CSVLPRTGVGEQYF
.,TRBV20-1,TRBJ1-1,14,CSAPNPRGGTEAFF
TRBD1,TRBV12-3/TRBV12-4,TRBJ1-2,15,CASSGGTARSYGYTF
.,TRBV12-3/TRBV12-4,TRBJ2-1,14,CASSRRTTRGEQFF
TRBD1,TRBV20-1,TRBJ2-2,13,CSAGQGATGELFF
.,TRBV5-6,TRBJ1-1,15,CASSLYEYNPGRAFF
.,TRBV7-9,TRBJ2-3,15,CASSLGTVITDTQYF
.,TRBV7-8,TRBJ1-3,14,CASSLVPGGNTIYF
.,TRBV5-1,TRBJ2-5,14,CASSLVGFQETQYF
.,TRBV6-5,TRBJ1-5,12,CASSEVGQPQHF
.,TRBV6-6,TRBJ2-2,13,CATQFGNTGELFF
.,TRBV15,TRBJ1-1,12,CATSMGGTEAFF
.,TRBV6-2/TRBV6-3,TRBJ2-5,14,CASSYSGVGETQYF
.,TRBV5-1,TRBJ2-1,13,CASSWGGYNEQFF
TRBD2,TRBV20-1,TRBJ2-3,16,CSARGIGLAERDTQYF
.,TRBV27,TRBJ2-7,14,CASSPLPLSYEQYF
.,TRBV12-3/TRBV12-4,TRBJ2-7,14,CASSLPQGSNEQYF
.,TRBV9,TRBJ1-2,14,CASSVGSGTWDYTF
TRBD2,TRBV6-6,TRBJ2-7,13,CASGRDYSYEQYF
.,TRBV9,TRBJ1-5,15,CASSVGQGNGQPQHF
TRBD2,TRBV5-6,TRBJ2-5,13,CASSLTSGKTQYF
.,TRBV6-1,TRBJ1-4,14,CASTPQGSREKLFF
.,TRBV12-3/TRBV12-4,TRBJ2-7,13,CASSLGGSYEQYF
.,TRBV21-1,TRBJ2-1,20,CASSKRETSGKPTAYNAQFF
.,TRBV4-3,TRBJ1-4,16,CASSQDGSGGNEKLFF
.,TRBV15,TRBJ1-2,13,CATSRDTNYGYTF
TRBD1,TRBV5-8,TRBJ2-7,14,CASSLAGGVYEQYF
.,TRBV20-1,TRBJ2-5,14,CSARDPDDQETQYF
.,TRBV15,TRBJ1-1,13,CATRSLVDTEAFF
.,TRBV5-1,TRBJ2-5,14,CASSFIDSRETQYF
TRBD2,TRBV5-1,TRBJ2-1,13,CASSWEGQDEQFF
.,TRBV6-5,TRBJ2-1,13,CASSYWRNNEQFF
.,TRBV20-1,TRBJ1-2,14,CSAQFPLITYGYTF
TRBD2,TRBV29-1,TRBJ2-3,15,CSGRTGLGGADTQYF
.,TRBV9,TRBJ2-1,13,CASSVDARDEQFF
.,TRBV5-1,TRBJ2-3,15,CASSLAQGGTDTQYF
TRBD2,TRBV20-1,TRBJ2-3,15,CSASVVAGATDTQYF
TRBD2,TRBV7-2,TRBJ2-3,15,CASSLPGTSSYTQYF
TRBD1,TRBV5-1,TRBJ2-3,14,CATRGQGVTDTQYF
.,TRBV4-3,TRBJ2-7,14,CASSLKTDSYEQYF
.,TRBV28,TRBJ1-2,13,CAIQNSPLYGYTF
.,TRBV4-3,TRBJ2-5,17,CASSQGGGRSRQETQYF
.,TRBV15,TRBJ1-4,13,CATSRAGNEKLFF
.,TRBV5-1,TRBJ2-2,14,CASSLYLNTGELFF
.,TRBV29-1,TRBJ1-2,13,CSVALQGRRGYTF